This TCR beta chain was captured in a study of shared clonotypes between healthy human individuals (dated by TCRdb to the early 2020s). A note on the overall study: Two women and three men aged 18 to 49 years were included in the cohort. Each donor's leukapheresis produced roughly between roughly 0.85 and 9.5 billion PBMCs. Libraries were prepared and TCR repertoires were sequenced by different laboratories using diverse techniques, in order to increase sequencing depth and limit assay-specific biases. Per donor, three plates each were used for CD4 naive and CD4 memory, two for CD8 naive, and one for CD8 memory. To estimate repertoire size and how much clonotypes are shared between individuals, the study performed deep sequencing of blood TCR repertoires from roughly five healthy adults. Beyond this particular receptor, the publication reports: Because the study included only a small number of donors, the genetic and exposure-history diversity represented was limited. When a handful of donors were compared, the shared fraction of clonotypes was roughly 5% for naive CD4, roughly 3.4% for naive CD8, 2% to 2.5% for memory CD4, and 0.4% for memory CD8. Based on pairwise subsampling, the degree of clonotype sharing among donors was expected to be affected by sequencing depth. Only blood was sampled, and tissue TCR repertoires likely differ from those in blood. Larger estimated clonotype richness was generally found for naive subsets than for memory subsets. Rarefaction of sorted-subset datasets indicated incomplete sequencing despite the large sequencing depth. Clonotypes shared by all four sorted-subset donors showed higher generation probabilities than non-shared clonotypes.

Healthy HIV-negative adults with no recently reported acute infections or vaccinations were included as donors. Every donor was a Caucasian adult living in Nashville, Tennessee, USA. CD8 memory samples combined magnetically selected CD45RO+ cells with CCR7-negative CD45RA+ effector memory (TemRA) cells. After blood collection by leukapheresis, PBMCs were isolated using Ficoll-Histopaque density gradient centrifugation and then cryopreserved in the vapor phase of liquid nitrogen. Analytical flow cytometry was used to check the purity and quantity of each magnetically sorted T cell population. Each sorted fraction had its genomic DNA isolated and then quantified by UV absorbance on a Nanodrop 2000c. About this clone: Its antigen is still unknown. The record has no base qualities; no much larger clone is one base away.

CDR1 and CDR2 were assigned from the germline V gene (reference sequence) as SGHNT and YYREEE. The trim is 0 bases for V and 0 bases for J, with a gap of 7 bases between the germline ends. The CDR3 covers 15 residues, taking in both the cysteine and the phenylalanine. Just the 45-base CDR3 DNA is kept, in frame starting at base 1. TCR CDR3 regions were amplified from genomic DNA by multiplex PCR using the deep immunoSEQ assay. For each cell subset, the extracted genomic DNA was distributed evenly across all wells of several immunoSEQ 96-well plates, and each plate served as one replicate. For sorted subsets, around 0.2 ug of genomic DNA, equivalent to around 31,000 T cell genomes, went into each replicate PCR. The purified libraries were quantified using a Qubit 3.0 fluorometer, sized with a Bioanalyzer 2100, and then quantified again using the KAPA Library Quantification kit. Each immunoSEQ 96-well plate was sequenced on its own single-read 150-cycle Illumina NextSeq 550 flow cell. Per the authors' processing: Because only junctional sequences without quality scores were contained in the immunoSEQ output, filtering matching that applied to full-length reads could not be performed. To assign V/J genes and CDR3, sequences were annotated against IMGT germline references using PyIR, a Python wrapper for IgBLAST v1.9. Any read was removed if the V/J assignment was weak (E-value above 1e-6), the CDR3 was missing, or the read contained stop codons, out-of-frame junctions, or ambiguous translated residues. V3J clonotypes were defined as sequences sharing the same inferred V gene, J gene, and CDR3 amino acid sequence. The percentage overlap between two repertoires was calculated by dividing the number of shared unique clonotypes by the size of the smaller repertoire. Richness of each repertoire was evaluated using RTK rarefaction, the Chao1 estimator, and Recon v2.1 estimates of unobserved clonotypes. OLGA was used to compute generation probabilities for all TCRbeta clonotypes that the gDNA method yielded from a few donors. Drawn from immuneACCESS, this table holds only the in-frame rearrangements with V and J called that TCRdb kept. Clones are partly lost; checked studies trace under half to an unresolved V gene and leave the rest unexplained. From that table come the V and J calls and clone size; the DNA was used to work out D and trimming. Here the sample has around 690,000 clones; less than 95% occur a single time. Jointly, the top ten make up 30% to 35% of the sample.

Sequenced sample: memory CD8+ T cells from PBMCs. This specimen's cell subset or site label, interpreted: CD45RO+ cells pooled with CCR7-negative TemRA cells. The TCR originated in a man between 18 and 35 years old in good health. Some clones in this sample may be carry-over from other donors' samples. The chain uses TRBV5-4 and TRBJ1-5; there is no confident call for the D gene. The nucleotide sequence reads as follows: TGTGCCAGCAGCTTGGGAGGGAGTAGCAATCAGCCCCAGCATTTT. Protein translation: CASSLGGSSNQPQHF.